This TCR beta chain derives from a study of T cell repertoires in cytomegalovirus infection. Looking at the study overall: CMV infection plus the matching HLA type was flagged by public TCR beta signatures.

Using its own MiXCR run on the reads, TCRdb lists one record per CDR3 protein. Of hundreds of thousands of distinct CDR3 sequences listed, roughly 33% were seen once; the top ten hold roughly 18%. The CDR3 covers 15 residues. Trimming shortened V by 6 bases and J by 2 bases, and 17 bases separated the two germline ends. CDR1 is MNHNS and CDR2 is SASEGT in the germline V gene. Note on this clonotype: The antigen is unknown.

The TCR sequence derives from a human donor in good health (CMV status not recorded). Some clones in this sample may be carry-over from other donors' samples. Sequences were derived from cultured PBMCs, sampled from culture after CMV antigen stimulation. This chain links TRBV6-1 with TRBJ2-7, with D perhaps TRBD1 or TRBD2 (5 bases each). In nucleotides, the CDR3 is TGTGCCAGCAGCCCCGGGGCCGCCGGGACCTACGAGCAGTACTTC. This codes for CASSPGAAGTYEQYF.